Sequencing of this T cell receptor beta chain was carried out in a study of CD8+ T cells in alopecia areata. The study, taken as a whole, reports: The study found higher clonality in lesional than normal scalp, especially in alopecia totalis/universalis. Resident alphabeta T cells of normal skin are also sequenced in scalp samples.

CDR1 is SGHDT and CDR2 is YYEEEE in the germline V gene. With 5 bases clipped from V and 2 bases from J, the junction kept 9 bases outside the gene matches. CDR3 size: 16 residues. Sequencing used cDNA as its template, made by extracting RNA and reverse transcribing it. Sequencing was performed with immunoSEQ multiplex PCR; in TCRdb, only in-frame clones are kept and a portion is missing. The sample consists of 150,000 to 200,000 clones, 55% of them appearing once. In regard to this clone: Its antigen is currently unknown.

The sequenced sample consisted of CD4+ T cells sorted from blood. The gene calls are TRBV5-6 and TRBJ1-4; 7 nucleotides align to TRBD1. This TCR came from a human donor in good health. The CDR3 loop reads CASSFLTGVTNEKLFF. The CDR3 bases are TGTGCCAGCAGTTTCCTCACAGGGGTGACTAATGAAAAACTGTTTTTT.